Each of the 9 T cell receptor beta chains below was sequenced from the same sample in a study of blood T cell repertoires in COVID-19. The protocol was immunoSEQ multiplex PCR, while the TCRdb copy is restricted to in-frame clones and leaves out a portion. Of almost 200,000 clones in the sample, around four fifths were seen once. Sequencing used peripheral blood. All receptors come from a man between 60 and 75 years old with COVID-19, enrolled during active disease.

The chain uses TRBV27 and TRBJ1-2; the match to TRBD1 covers 10 bases. The length of the CDR3 is 13 residues. Trimming removed 5 bases from V and 6 bases from J; junction bases left unmatched: 3. Per the germline V gene, CDR1 is MNHEY and CDR2 is SMNVEV (reference sequence). The CDR3 loop reads CASSPDRGHGYTF. The CDR3 coding sequence is TGTGCCAGCAGTCCTGACAGGGGGCATGGCTACACCTTC.

CDR3 in amino acids: CASSEGTGGLGETQYF. The CDR3 DNA is TGTGCCAGCAGTGAAGGGACAGGCGGTTTGGGGGAGACCCAGTACTTC. The chain uses TRBV25-1 and TRBJ2-5, with 8 bases aligning to TRBD1. The CDR3 consists of 16 residues. V trimming: 2 bases; J trimming: 5 bases; junction bases outside the gene matches: 10. Germline V gene data show CDR1 as MGHDK and CDR2 as SYGVNS.

CDR3 residues: CATSDPLGTSPIEQYF. CDR3 nucleotide sequence: TGTGCCACCAGTGATCCTCTCGGGACAAGTCCCATCGAGCAGTACTTC. The rearrangement links TRBV24-1 to TRBJ2-7; tentative D call: TRBD1 (6 bases). The CDR3 totals 16 residues. V was pared by 3 bases and J by 6 bases, with 20 bases between. The germline gives CDR1 KGHDR, CDR2 SFDVKD.

The chain is built from TRBV3-1 (or the pseudogene TRBV3-2) and TRBJ2-1, with D uncertain. This CDR3 has 15 amino acids. V dropped 4 bases and J dropped 2 bases, with 12 bases sitting between them. The V gene's germline CDR1 is LGHDT and CDR2 YNNKEL (reference sequence). CDR3 protein: CASSRAGGPYNEQFF. The CDR3 DNA reads as TGTGCCAGCAGCCGTGCAGGTGGCCCCTACAATGAGCAGTTCTTC.

The chain carries TRBV5-1 and TRBJ2-5, with D possibly matching TRBD1 (5 bases). V was pared by 4 bases and J by 3 bases, with 10 bases between. Germline CDR1 and CDR2: SGHRS and YFSETQ. This CDR3 contains 13 residues. CDR3 DNA: TGCGCCAGCAGCCGACAGTCCGAAGAGACCCAGTACTTC. Its protein product is CASSRQSEETQYF.

The sample holds a few counts of this clone. The V and J genes are TRBV5-1 and TRBJ1-5, with 11 bases that match TRBD1. The ends lost 4 bases at V and 6 bases at J; junction bases unmatched: 3. CDR1 is SGHRS and CDR2 is YFSETQ in the germline V gene. The CDR3 spans 14 residues. The CDR3 nucleotides are TGCGCCAGCAGCGACGGGACAGGGGGTCAGCCCCAGCATTTT. Its translation is CASSDGTGGQPQHF.

The rearrangement links TRBV7-2 to TRBJ1-5; D is undetermined. This CDR3 region has 15 residues. Trimming took off 1 base at V and 1 base at J, with 8 bases between the two ends. Germline assignment: CDR1 SGHTA and CDR2 FQGNSA. The CDR3 loop reads CASSLGGISNQPQHF. CDR3 DNA sequence: TGTGCCAGCAGCTTAGGCGGAATAAGCAATCAGCCCCAGCATTTT.

The chain recombines TRBV12-3 or TRBV12-4 with TRBJ1-5, with 7 positions matching TRBD1. The length of the CDR3 is 12 residues. J was trimmed by 12 bases and V by 4 bases; bases with no gene match: 6. The CDR3 loop reads CASSSRTGFQHF. The CDR3 DNA reads as TGTGCCAGCAGTTCCCGGACAGGATTCCAGCATTTT.

V usage is TRBV6-2 or TRBV6-3 and J usage is TRBJ2-3; a possible D gene is TRBD2 (6 bases). Looked up from germline, CDR1 is MNHEY and CDR2 is SVGEGT. The CDR3 contains 18 residues. Trimming stripped 3 bases from V and 0 bases from J, with 19 bases between. CDR3 DNA: TGTGCCAGCAGTTATAATCCCGCGCGGGAAGTAAGCACAGATACGCAGTATTTT. Translated: CASSYNPAREVSTDTQYF.